This T cell receptor beta chain was recorded in a study of T cell responses to AZD1222 COVID-19 vaccine. Method: immunoSEQ multiplex PCR; TCRdb's copy keeps in-frame clones and lacks some. The sample consists of more than 90,000 clones, 85% to 90% of them appearing once. V shed 1 base and J shed 2 bases, with 11 bases lying between them. CDR1 is ENHRY and CDR2 is SYGVKD in the germline V gene. This CDR3 spans 16 amino acids. The gene calls are TRBV10-3 and TRBJ2-2, with D perhaps being TRBD1 or TRBD2 (5 bases each). The TCR sequence derives from an adult who received the AZD1222 COVID-19 vaccine. The sequences come from peripheral blood, collected 28 days after the second AZD1222 dose. CDR3 region: CAISELGTENTGELFF. In DNA, the CDR3 is TGTGCCATCAGTGAGTTAGGGACGGAAAACACCGGGGAGCTGTTTTTT.